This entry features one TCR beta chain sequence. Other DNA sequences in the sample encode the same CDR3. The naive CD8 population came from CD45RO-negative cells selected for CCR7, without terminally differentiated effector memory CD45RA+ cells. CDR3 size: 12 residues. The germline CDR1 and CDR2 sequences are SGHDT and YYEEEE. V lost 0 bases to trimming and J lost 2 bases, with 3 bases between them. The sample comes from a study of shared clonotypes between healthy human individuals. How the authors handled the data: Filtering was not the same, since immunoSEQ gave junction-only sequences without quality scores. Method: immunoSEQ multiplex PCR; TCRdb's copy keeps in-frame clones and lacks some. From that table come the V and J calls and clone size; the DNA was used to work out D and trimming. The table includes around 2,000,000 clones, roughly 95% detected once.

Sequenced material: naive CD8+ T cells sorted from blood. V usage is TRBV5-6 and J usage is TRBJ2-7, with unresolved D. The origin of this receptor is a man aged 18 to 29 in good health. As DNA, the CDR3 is TGTGCCAGCAGCTTGGCAGCCTACGAGCAGTACTTC. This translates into CASSLAAYEQYF.